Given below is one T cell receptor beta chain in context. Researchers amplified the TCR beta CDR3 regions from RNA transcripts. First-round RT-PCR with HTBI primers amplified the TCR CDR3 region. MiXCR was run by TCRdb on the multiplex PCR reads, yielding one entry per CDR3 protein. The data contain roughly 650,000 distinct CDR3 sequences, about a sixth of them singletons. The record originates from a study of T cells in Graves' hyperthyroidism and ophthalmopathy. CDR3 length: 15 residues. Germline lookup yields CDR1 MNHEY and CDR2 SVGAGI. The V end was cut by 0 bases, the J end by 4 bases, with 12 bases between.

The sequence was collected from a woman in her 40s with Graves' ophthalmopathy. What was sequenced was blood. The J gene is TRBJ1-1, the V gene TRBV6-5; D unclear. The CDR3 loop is CASSYSRQWGTEAFF. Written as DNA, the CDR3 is TGTGCCAGCAGTTACTCGCGGCAGTGGGGCACTGAAGCTTTCTTT.